Listed here are 13 T cell receptor beta chains from one sample, sequenced in a study of cytomegalovirus exposure and HLA in healthy donors. Libraries were prepared by immunoSEQ multiplex PCR; TCRdb keeps only in-frame clonotypes and omits some of them. The data show 50,000 to 65,000 clones, 95% seen once. The sample taken for sequencing was PBMCs. These receptors originate from a woman younger than 35 in good health and CMV-seropositive.

CDR3 amino acids: CASSLGVSEVAGTEAFF. The CDR3 DNA sequence: TGTGCCAGCAGCTTGGGAGTTAGTGAGGTTGCTGGCACTGAAGCTTTCTTT. This chain joins TRBV7-2 and TRBJ1-1; unclear D gene. The V end was cut by 3 bases, the J end by 4 bases, with 21 bases between. Germline V lookup: CDR1 SGHTA, CDR2 FQGNSA. The CDR3 is 17 residues long.

The rearrangement joins TRBV9 to TRBJ1-4; D may be TRBD1 (6 bases). Germline V CDR1 and CDR2: SGDLS, YYNGEE. Trimming stripped 0 bases from V and 5 bases from J, with 8 bases between. The CDR3 loop spans 14 amino acids. Here the CDR3 reads CASSVADSNEKLFF. The CDR3 DNA reads as TGTGCCAGCAGCGTAGCGGACAGCAATGAAAAACTGTTTTTT.

The CDR3 spells CASRERGMNEQFF. The CDR3 bases are TGTGCCAGCAGGGAGCGAGGGATGAATGAGCAGTTCTTC. The chain has TRBV6-6 and TRBJ2-1; weak D call: TRBD2 (5 bases). V was trimmed by 6 bases and J by 7 bases, leaving 13 bases between them. This CDR3 is built from 13 residues. Germline V gene lookup returns CDR1 MNHNY and CDR2 SVGAGI (reference sequence).

The chain links TRBV15 to TRBJ1-2; tentative D call: TRBD1 (6 bases). The germline V and J ends were trimmed by 5 bases and 9 bases, with 19 bases remaining between them. The CDR3 runs 14 residues. CDR1 LNHNV and CDR2 YYDKDF come from the germline V gene (reference sequence). CDR3 protein: CATSRDKTAPSYTF. The CDR3 DNA follows: TGTGCCACCAGCCGGGACAAGACGGCCCCTAGCTACACCTTC.

The V gene is TRBV2, the J gene TRBJ2-5; TRBD2 matches at 12 bases. Germline V gene sequence: CDR1 SNHLY, CDR2 FYNNEI. Germline trimming cut 5 bases from V and 2 bases from J; bases unmatched to any gene: 6. CDR3 size: 16 residues. In nucleotides, the CDR3 is TGTGCCAGCAGTCCATTGACTAGCGGGAGACAAGAGACCCAGTACTTC. Translating gives CASSPLTSGRQETQYF.

The V call is TRBV10-3, the J call TRBJ1-1, with D uncertain. V was pared by 0 bases and J by 1 base, with 6 bases between. Germline values: CDR1 ENHRY, CDR2 SYGVKD. This CDR3 has 14 residues. CDR3 coding DNA: TGTGCCATCAGTGAGTCCGGTTCGAACACTGAAGCTTTCTTT. Residues: CAISESGSNTEAFF.

This clone was recorded only once. The genes are TRBV10-3 and TRBJ2-3; the D is unclear. Germline V gene sequence: CDR1 ENHRY, CDR2 SYGVKD. V was cut by 6 bases and J by 0 bases, with 10 bases left in between. CDR3 length: 14 residues. CDR3 residues: CAIRRDFSTDTQYF. CDR3 DNA: TGTGCCATCAGGAGAGACTTTAGCACAGATACGCAGTATTTT.

This clone showed up just once. The chain carries TRBV7-8 and TRBJ2-1; 8 bases align to TRBD1. J was trimmed by 4 bases and V by 5 bases; bases with no gene match: 13. The CDR3 sequence is 17 residues long. Germline V gives CDR1 SGHVS, CDR2 FQNEAQ. The CDR3 region has the DNA TGTGCCAGCAGCCTCGAAAGCACCGGGACAGGATACAATGAGCAGTTCTTC. Translated: CASSLESTGTGYNEQFF. Full variable domain (missing parts from reference TRBV7-8 and TRBJ2-1): GAGVSQSPRYKVAKRGQDVALRCDPISGHVSLFWYQQALGQGPEFLTYFQNEAQLDKSGLPSDRFFAERPEGSVSTLKIQRTQQEDSAVYLCASSLESTGTGYNEQFFGPGTRLTVL.

This clone was observed a single time. The rearrangement links TRBV5-1 to TRBJ2-7, with 10 bases that match TRBD1. Losses at the gene ends were 2 bases for V and 5 bases for J; bases not matched to a gene: 7. CDR1 is SGHRS and CDR2 is YFSETQ in the germline V gene. The CDR3 length is 15 residues. CDR3 in amino acids: CASSLPGQGSDEQYF. The CDR3 DNA reads as TGCGCCAGCAGCTTACCGGGACAGGGGAGCGACGAGCAGTACTTC.

The genes are TRBV9 and TRBJ1-3; D may be TRBD1 (5 bases). The CDR3 extends over 15 amino acids. Looked up from germline, CDR1 is SGDLS and CDR2 is YYNGEE. V was shortened by 3 bases and J by 4 bases, with 14 bases between the two germline ends. Written as DNA, the CDR3 is TGTGCCAGCAGCGCCCCCCCAGGGTTAGGAAACACCATATATTTT. This sequence encodes CASSAPPGLGNTIYF.

The chain employs TRBV9 and TRBJ1-3, with a weak D call TRBD1 (6 bases). V was pared by 0 bases and J by 3 bases, with 13 bases between. This CDR3 is built from 16 residues. The germline gives CDR1 SGDLS, CDR2 YYNGEE. The CDR3 DNA reads as TGTGCCAGCAGCGTAGGAGAGGGGGAGAGTGGAAACACCATATATTTT. It encodes CASSVGEGESGNTIYF.

The CDR3 DNA follows: TGTGCCAGCGGGCAGACAGGGGAACTGTCTGAAGCTTTCTTT. Translation gives CASGQTGELSEAFF. The chain couples TRBV6-6 to TRBJ1-1, with 8 bases identical to TRBD1. Germline V gene lookup returns CDR1 MNHNY and CDR2 SVGAGI (reference sequence). The CDR3 runs 14 residues. Trimming removed 8 bases from V and 6 bases from J; junction bases left unmatched: 11.

In this sample, this clone turned up a few times. The J gene is TRBJ1-1, the V gene TRBV28, with 10 bases lining up with TRBD1. J lost 2 bases, V lost 5 bases, and 8 bases had no gene match. Germline V gives CDR1 MDHEN, CDR2 SYDVKM. The CDR3 totals 16 residues. The DNA for the CDR3 is TGTGCCAGCAGTACGCCGGGACAGGGGCTTAACACTGAAGCTTTCTTT. It encodes CASSTPGQGLNTEAFF.